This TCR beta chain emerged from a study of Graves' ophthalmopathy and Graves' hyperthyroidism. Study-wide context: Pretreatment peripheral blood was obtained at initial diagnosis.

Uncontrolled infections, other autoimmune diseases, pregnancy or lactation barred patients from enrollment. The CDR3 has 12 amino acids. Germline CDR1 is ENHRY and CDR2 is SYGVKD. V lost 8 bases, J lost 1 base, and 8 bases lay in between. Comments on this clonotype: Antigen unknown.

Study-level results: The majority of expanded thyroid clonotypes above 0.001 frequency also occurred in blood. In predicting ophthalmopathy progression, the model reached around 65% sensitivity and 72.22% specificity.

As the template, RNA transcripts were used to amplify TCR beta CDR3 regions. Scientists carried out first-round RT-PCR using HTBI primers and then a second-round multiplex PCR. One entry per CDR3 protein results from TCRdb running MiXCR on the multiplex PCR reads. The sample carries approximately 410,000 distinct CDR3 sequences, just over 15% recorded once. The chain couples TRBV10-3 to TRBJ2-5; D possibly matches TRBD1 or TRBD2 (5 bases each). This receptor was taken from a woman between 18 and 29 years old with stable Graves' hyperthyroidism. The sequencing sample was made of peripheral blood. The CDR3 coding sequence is TGTGCCATCGGGGACCTCCAAGAGACCCAGTACTTC. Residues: CAIGDLQETQYF.